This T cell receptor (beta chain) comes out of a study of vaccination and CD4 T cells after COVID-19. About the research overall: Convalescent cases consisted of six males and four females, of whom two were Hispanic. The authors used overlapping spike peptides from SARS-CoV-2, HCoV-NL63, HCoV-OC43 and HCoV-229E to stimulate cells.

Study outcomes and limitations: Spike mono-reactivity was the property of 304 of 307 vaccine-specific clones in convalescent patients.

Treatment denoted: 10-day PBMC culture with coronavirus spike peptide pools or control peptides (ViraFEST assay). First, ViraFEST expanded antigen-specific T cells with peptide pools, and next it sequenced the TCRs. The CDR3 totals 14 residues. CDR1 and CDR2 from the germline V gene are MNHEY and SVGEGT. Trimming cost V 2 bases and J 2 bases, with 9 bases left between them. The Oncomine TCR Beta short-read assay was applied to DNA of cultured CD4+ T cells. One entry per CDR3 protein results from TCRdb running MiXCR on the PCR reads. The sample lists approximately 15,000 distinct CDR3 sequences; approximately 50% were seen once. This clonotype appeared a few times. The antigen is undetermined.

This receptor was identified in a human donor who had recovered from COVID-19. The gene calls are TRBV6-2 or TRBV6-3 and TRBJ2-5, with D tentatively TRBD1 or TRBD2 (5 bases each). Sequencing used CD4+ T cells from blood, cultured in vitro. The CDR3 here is CASSYGTWQETQYF. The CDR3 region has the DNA TGTGCCAGCAGTTACGGGACCTGGCAAGAGACCCAGTACTTC.